These T cell receptor beta chains were read from a single sample in a study of regulatory T cells in long-lasting Graves disease. TCRdb reanalysed the multiplex PCR reads using MiXCR and keeps one entry per CDR3 protein. The sample records hundreds of thousands of distinct CDR3 sequences, roughly 13% being singletons. Separately, the same data were catalogued under a study of T cells in Graves' hyperthyroidism and ophthalmopathy.

Sequenced material: peripheral blood mononuclear cells (PBMCs), taken at new diagnosis, from a patient treated with antithyroid drugs. These receptors all stem from a young man with Graves disease. CDR3s include the opening cysteine and the closing phenylalanine or tryptophan. The order of the fields is J gene, D gene, clone size, V gene, CDR3 protein, CDR3 DNA. D genes are given only for firm matches. Clone size, where shown, is once, few, many, or a class for clones that have expanded.

TRBJ2-1	NA	few	TRBV30	CAWRPPGLYYNEQFF	TGTGCCTGGAGGCCCCCGGGACTTTATTACAATGAGCAGTTCTTC
TRBJ1-3	NA	few	TRBV30	CAWRDTGYRSGNTIYF	TGTGCCTGGAGAGACACAGGGTATCGCTCTGGAAACACCATATATTTT
TRBJ2-1	NA	few	TRBV7-3	CASSPANGRAYEQFF	TGTGCCAGCAGCCCGGCGAACGGGAGAGCCTATGAGCAGTTCTTC
TRBJ2-1	TRBD2	many	TRBV3-1	CASSQQAGGNNEQFF	TGTGCCAGCAGCCAACAAGCGGGAGGGAACAATGAGCAGTTCTTC
TRBJ2-3	NA	many	TRBV12-3/TRBV12-4	CASTRYQSTDTQYF	TGTGCCAGCACCCGCTACCAAAGCACAGATACGCAGTATTTT
TRBJ2-1	TRBD1	many	TRBV10-3	CAIRGQGSSSYNEQFF	TGTGCCATCAGGGGACAGGGGTCGAGCTCCTACAATGAGCAGTTCTTC
TRBJ2-5	NA	many	TRBV20-1	CSAETPSETQYF	TGCAGTGCTGAGACTCCTTCGGAGACCCAGTACTTC
TRBJ2-2	NA	NA	TRBV19	CASSIAGVGIGELFF	TGTGCCAGTAGTATAGCGGGAGTAGGTATCGGGGAGCTGTTTTTT
TRBJ1-2	TRBD1	NA	TRBV24-1	CATSDAPGQGRDGYTF	TGTGCCACCAGTGATGCCCCGGGACAGGGGCGAGATGGCTACACCTTC
TRBJ1-1	NA	few	TRBV20-1	CSRTTDMNTEAFF	TGCAGTAGAACGACCGACATGAACACTGAAGCTTTCTTT
TRBJ2-1	TRBD2	many	TRBV7-9	CASRVGLAENEQFF	TGTGCCAGCAGGGTCGGACTAGCGGAGAATGAGCAGTTCTTC
TRBJ2-1	NA	NA	TRBV6-1	CASSDWFNEQFF	TGTGCCAGCAGTGATTGGTTCAATGAGCAGTTCTTC
TRBJ1-2	NA	many	TRBV7-8	CASSLTGDGSGYTF	TGTGCCAGCAGCTTAACGGGGGACGGTAGTGGCTACACCTTC
TRBJ1-1	TRBD1	few	TRBV5-1	CASSLVYRGQVTEAFF	TGCGCCAGCAGCTTGGTCTACAGGGGGCAGGTTACTGAAGCTTTCTTT
TRBJ1-2	NA	many	TRBV29-1	CSVVRGGEGYTF	TGCAGCGTTGTTCGGGGAGGCGAGGGCTACACCTTC
TRBJ1-1	NA	many	TRBV5-1	CASSLRMGWTEAFF	TGCGCCAGCAGCTTGAGGATGGGGTGGACTGAAGCTTTCTTT
TRBJ1-2	TRBD1	many	TRBV12-3/TRBV12-4	CASTQTGVFGYTF	TGTGCCAGCACCCAGACAGGGGTCTTTGGCTACACCTTC
TRBJ1-2	TRBD1	many	TRBV27	CASRSTGQLGYTF	TGTGCCAGCAGGTCGACAGGGCAACTTGGCTACACCTTC
TRBJ2-1	TRBD2	NA	TRBV13	CASSLPAGERFF	TGTGCCAGCAGCTTACCCGCGGGAGAGAGGTTCTTC
TRBJ2-2	NA	few	TRBV7-9	CASSFPVHNTGELFF	TGTGCCAGCAGCTTTCCGGTGCATAACACCGGGGAGCTGTTTTTT
TRBJ2-7	NA	few	TRBV6-1	CASSPRGAGALKQYF	TGTGCCAGCAGCCCACGGGGGGCGGGAGCCTTGAAGCAGTACTTC
TRBJ2-7	NA	many	TRBV27	CASSLVLADGEQYF	TGTGCCAGCAGCCTAGTGCTAGCTGACGGGGAGCAGTACTTC
TRBJ1-2	NA	many	TRBV12-5	CASGLVEDSNYGYTF	TGTGCTAGTGGTTTGGTGGAGGACTCAAACTATGGCTACACCTTC
TRBJ2-2	TRBD1	NA	TRBV20-1	CSAITGGAWDTGELFF	TGCAGTGCTATCACAGGGGGCGCATGGGACACCGGGGAGCTGTTTTTT
TRBJ2-3	TRBD2	many	TRBV24-1	CATSDPGRALPDTQYF	TGTGCCACCAGTGACCCGGGGAGGGCCCTCCCAGATACGCAGTATTTT
TRBJ2-2	NA	few	TRBV5-1	CASGRQHGELFF	TGCGCCAGCGGCCGACAGCACGGGGAGCTGTTTTTT
TRBJ2-1	NA	many	TRBV7-2	CASRPVGERPGRGDRGQFF	TGTGCCAGCAGACCCGTTGGGGAGCGTCCGGGCCGGGGGGACAGAGGGCAGTTCTTC
TRBJ2-3	NA	many	TRBV5-1	CASSLVPAHRDTQYF	TGCGCCAGCAGCTTGGTACCGGCCCATCGAGATACGCAGTATTTT
TRBJ2-1	TRBD2	many	TRBV24-1	CATSVPSGNRNEQFF	TGTGCCACCAGTGTCCCCAGCGGGAATAGAAATGAGCAGTTCTTC
TRBJ1-5	NA	many	TRBV5-1	CASSLEGSNQPQHF	TGTGCCAGCAGCTTAGAGGGCAGCAATCAGCCCCAGCATTTT
TRBJ1-2	TRBD1	many	TRBV3-1	CASFGRGPLGYTF	TGTGCCAGCTTCGGCAGGGGGCCGTTAGGCTACACCTTC
TRBJ2-1	NA	many	TRBV5-1	CASRTTPGLDANEQFF	TGCGCCAGCAGAACCACACCGGGACTGGACGCCAATGAGCAGTTCTTC
TRBJ1-2	NA	many	TRBV2	CASSDGSHYGYTF	TGTGCCAGCAGTGACGGCAGTCATTATGGCTACACCTTC
TRBJ2-7	TRBD2	many	TRBV5-1	CASSPGLEGDEQYF	TGCGCCAGCAGCCCGGGACTAGAAGGGGATGAGCAGTACTTC
TRBJ2-1	NA	NA	TRBV6-1	CASSRLQRGRDQFF	TGTGCCAGCAGTCGTCTTCAAAGAGGCCGGGATCAGTTCTTC